One sample yielded the 11 T cell receptor beta chains listed below, sequenced in a study of blood T cell repertoires in COVID-19. TCRdb keeps only in-frame clones here, not all; method: immunoSEQ multiplex PCR. The table shows 110,000 to 150,000 clones, with approximately 88% occurring only once. Source material: peripheral blood. The receptor set was obtained from a woman between 50 and 59 years old with acute or convalescent COVID-19.

The CDR3: CSAGQGINYGYTF. CDR3 DNA sequence: TGCAGCGCAGGACAGGGAATTAACTATGGCTACACCTTC. The chain combines TRBV29-1 with TRBJ1-2; 8 bases match TRBD1. The CDR3 spans 13 residues. Trimming at V came to 7 bases and at J to 1 base, leaving 5 bases not matched to a gene. Looked up from germline, CDR1 is SQVTM and CDR2 is ANQGSEA.

The chain has TRBV27 and TRBJ2-7, with TRBD1 matching 8 bases. Trimming cost V 2 bases and J 4 bases; bases outside gene matches: 7. The V gene's germline CDR1 is MNHEY and CDR2 SMNVEV (reference sequence). CDR3 length: 15 residues. The CDR3 region has the DNA TGTGCCAGCAGTTTAACCGGACAGGGCTATTACGAGCAGTACTTC. Translated, it gives CASSLTGQGYYEQYF.

The chain joins TRBV10-2 to TRBJ1-2, with unresolved D. The CDR3 length is 12 residues. The V and J ends lost 11 bases and 4 bases respectively, with 14 bases between them. Looked up from germline, CDR1 is WSHSY and CDR2 is SAAADI. This CDR3 reads CAVQDGLYGYTF. Here the CDR3 DNA reads TGCGCCGTTCAGGACGGACTCTATGGCTACACCTTC.

The rearrangement uses TRBV7-2 and TRBJ2-7; a possible D gene is TRBD2 (6 bases). The CDR3 consists of 16 residues. Trimming cost V 3 bases and J 1 base, with 16 bases left between them. Germline V gene lookup returns CDR1 SGHTA and CDR2 FQGNSA. The CDR3, as DNA: TGTGCCAGCAGCTTTGGTGGCGGGGTTCGTTCCTACGAGCAGTACTTC. It is translated as CASSFGGGVRSYEQYF.

This clone showed up just once. The chain has TRBV5-1 and TRBJ2-3; the D is unclear. The CDR3 covers 12 residues. The germline gives CDR1 SGHRS, CDR2 YFSETQ. Between the trimmed V and J ends, which lost 5 bases and 6 bases, there was a span of 10 bases. The CDR3 loop reads CASRVGGDTQYF. The CDR3 region has the DNA TGCGCCAGCAGAGTCGGCGGTGATACGCAGTATTTT.

V usage is TRBV3-1 (or the pseudogene TRBV3-2) and J usage is TRBJ2-5; 7 nucleotides agree with TRBD1. The CDR3 spans 15 residues. V dropped 8 bases and J dropped 4; count of bases not matched to a gene: 13. In germline, CDR1 is LGHDT, CDR2 YNNKEL (reference sequence). The CDR3 here is CASRTKTGMRETQYF. Written as DNA, the CDR3 is TGTGCCAGCCGAACGAAGACAGGGATGAGAGAGACCCAGTACTTC.

There are a few counts of this clone. This chain connects TRBV12-3 or TRBV12-4 to TRBJ2-1; the D is unclear. The ends were cut back, 5 bases at V and 9 bases at J, with 11 bases in the middle. The CDR3 loop spans 12 amino acids. The CDR3 sequence: CASSGTATEQFF. In DNA form, the CDR3 reads TGTGCCAGCAGTGGTACAGCCACTGAGCAGTTCTTC.

The rearrangement uses TRBV6-5 and TRBJ1-1; unclear D gene. The CDR3 is made up of 15 amino acids. Germline V gives CDR1 MNHEY, CDR2 SVGAGI. The ends were cut back, 0 bases at V and 0 bases at J, with 8 bases in the middle. The CDR3 DNA reads TGTGCCAGCAGTTACTCGTTCCAGATGAACACTGAAGCTTTCTTT. Residues: CASSYSFQMNTEAFF.

V is TRBV7-9 and J is TRBJ2-3; TRBD2 matches at 15 bases. CDR3 length: 18 residues. The V gene's germline CDR1 is SEHNR and CDR2 FQNEAQ (reference sequence). V lost 2 bases, J lost 2 bases, and 5 bases stayed unmatched. The CDR3 region has the DNA TGTGCCAGCAGCTTACGGACTAGCGGGAGGGCCTTCACAGATACGCAGTATTTT. Encoded protein: CASSLRTSGRAFTDTQYF.

The V and J genes are TRBV10-3 and TRBJ2-1, with 11 bases identical to TRBD2. Germline V gene data show CDR1 as ENHRY and CDR2 as SYGVKD. V lost 3 bases to trimming and J lost 8 bases; unmatched junction nucleotides: 6. The length of the CDR3 is 15 residues. The CDR3 spells CAISDSTSGSYEQFF. CDR3 nucleotides: TGTGCCATCAGTGACTCTACTAGCGGGAGCTATGAGCAGTTCTTC.

This clone was recorded only once. The chain carries TRBV5-5 and TRBJ1-2, with unresolved D. Germline-derived CDR1 and CDR2 are SGHKS and YYEKEE (reference sequence). The CDR3 sequence is 16 residues long. The V gene lost 0 bases and the J gene lost 2 bases, with 14 bases spanning the gap. CDR3 loop: CASSLGTGWNNYGYTF. The CDR3 bases are TGTGCCAGCAGCTTGGGAACGGGATGGAACAACTATGGCTACACCTTC.